This T cell receptor (beta chain) was recovered during a study of cytomegalovirus exposure and HLA in healthy donors. The primer mix had 60 Vbeta and 13 Jbeta primers. Authors' data handling: A follow-up analysis tallied 65 million to 80 million unique TCR beta chains, roughly 11 million shared. Assay used: immunoSEQ multiplex PCR; TCRdb lists only in-frame clones, some missing. V and J calls and clone size are as listed in that table; D and trimming were resolved from the DNA. The profile shows around 200,000 clones, roughly 80% of them singletons. Germline V gene lookup returns CDR1 LGHNA and CDR2 YSLEER. J was trimmed by 4 bases and V by 0 bases; bases with no gene match: 7. The CDR3 contains 16 residues.

The source is a man aged 45-60 years in good health and CMV-seronegative. This chain joins TRBV4-3 and TRBJ2-5; 8 positions match TRBD2. The specimen sequenced was PBMCs. CDR3 sequence reads: CASSQDVAGGAETQYF. The CDR3, as DNA: TGCGCCAGCAGCCAAGATGTGGCCGGGGGGGCAGAGACCCAGTACTTC.